This TCR beta chain derives from a study of OX40 agonist ivuxolimab in advanced cancers. In regard to this clone: What it binds is unknown.

V shed 6 bases, J shed 5 bases, and the junction held 8 bases outside the gene matches. The CDR3 totals 15 residues. The germline gives CDR1 SEHNR, CDR2 FQNEAQ (reference sequence). The table came from immunoSEQ multiplex PCR; TCRdb's copy has only in-frame clones and leaves some out. The sample has roughly 80,000 clones, about nine tenths seen once. General observations from the study: It was also the case that some nonresponders had low normalized T-cell clonal expansion.

Sequencing used CD4+ or CD8+ T cells sorted from blood, obtained in a trial of the OX40 agonist ivuxolimab. The sequence derives from an adult with an advanced solid tumor such as melanoma, head and neck, liver or kidney cancer. This chain connects TRBV7-9 to TRBJ2-1, with 9 bases matching TRBD1. CDR3 loop: CASSPGTGSHNEQFF. The CDR3, as DNA: TGTGCCAGCAGTCCCGGGACAGGGTCCCACAATGAGCAGTTCTTC.